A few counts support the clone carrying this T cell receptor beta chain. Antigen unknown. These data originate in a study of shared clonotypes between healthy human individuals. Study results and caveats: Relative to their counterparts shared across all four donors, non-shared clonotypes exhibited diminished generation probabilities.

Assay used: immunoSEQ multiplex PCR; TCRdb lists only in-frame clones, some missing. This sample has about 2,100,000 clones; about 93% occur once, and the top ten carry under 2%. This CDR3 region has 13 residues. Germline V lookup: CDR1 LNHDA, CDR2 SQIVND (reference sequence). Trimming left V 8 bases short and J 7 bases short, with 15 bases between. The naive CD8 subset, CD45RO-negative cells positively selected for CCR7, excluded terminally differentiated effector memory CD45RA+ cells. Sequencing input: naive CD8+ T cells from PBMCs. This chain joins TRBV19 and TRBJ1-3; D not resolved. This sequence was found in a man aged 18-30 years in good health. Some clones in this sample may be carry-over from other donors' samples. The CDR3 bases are TGTGCCAGTGACCCAGGAGGAAGGAACACCATATATTTT. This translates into CASDPGGRNTIYF.